The rows below give T cell receptor beta chains drawn from one sample of a study of OX40 agonist ivuxolimab in advanced cancers. This table comes from immunoSEQ multiplex PCR, and its TCRdb copy is limited to in-frame clones, with some not included. The repertoire consists of about 150,000 clones, with approximately 94% occurring once and the leading ten covering about 0.31%. This material consisted of CD4+ or CD8+ T cells sorted from blood, taken in a trial of the OX40 agonist ivuxolimab. The receptor set was obtained from an adult with an advanced solid tumor such as melanoma, head and neck, liver or kidney cancer. The CDR3 runs from the conserved cysteine through the conserved F or W. Each record gives: D gene, clone size, V gene, J gene, CDR3 length, CDR3 DNA, CDR3 protein. The D gene is left open where the match is weak. Rows give clone size only sometimes, using once, few, many, or a class for an expanded clone.

-	-	TRBV30	TRBJ2-7	14	TGTGCCTGGAGCCCATCGGCCCTCTTGGGCGAGCAGTACTTC	CAWSPSALLGEQYF
-	-	TRBV15	TRBJ2-5	13	TGTGCCACCAGCGGAGGGATCCAAGAGACCCAGTACTTC	CATSGGIQETQYF
-	once	TRBV10-1	TRBJ2-5	14	TGCGCCAGCAGTGACAGGGGAGTGAGGGAGACCCAGTACTTC	CASSDRGVRETQYF
TRBD1	-	TRBV18	TRBJ2-5	15	TGTGCCAGCTCACCACCCACAGGGGGTATAGGGACCCAGTACTTC	CASSPPTGGIGTQYF
TRBD1	-	TRBV6-5	TRBJ2-7	15	TGTGCCAGCCGGCAGACAGGGGTCAGCTTCTACGAGCAGTACTTC	CASRQTGVSFYEQYF
TRBD2	-	TRBV9	TRBJ2-1	16	TGTGCCAGCAGCGTAGTCGCAGCAGCGGGGGGGAATGAGCAGTTCTTC	CASSVVAAAGGNEQFF
-	-	TRBV4-3	TRBJ1-5	14	TGCGCCAGCAGCCAAAGGTGGAGCAATCAGCCCCAGCATTTT	CASSQRWSNQPQHF
TRBD1	-	TRBV7-2	TRBJ1-2	18	TGTGCCAGCAGACTTACAGCCATTAGCGGGACAGGGGTTGATGGCTACACCTTC	CASRLTAISGTGVDGYTF
-	-	TRBV23-1	TRBJ2-7	17	TGCGCCAGCAGTCAAATTGTAGGGGTTAATAGCTCCTACGAGCAGTACTTC	CASSQIVGVNSSYEQYF
-	-	TRBV6-6	TRBJ2-1	14	TGTGCCAGCAGTTCCCCCAGGGAGTACAATGAGCAGTTCTTC	CASSSPREYNEQFF
-	-	TRBV7-2	TRBJ2-1	15	TGTGCCAGCAGCCCACCCGGTGCCCCTGGGGGTGAGCAGTTCTTC	CASSPPGAPGGEQFF
-	-	TRBV7-3	TRBJ1-2	15	TGTGCCAGCAGCTTACTCGGCAGGGAGGTCTATGGCTACACCTTC	CASSLLGREVYGYTF
-	-	TRBV25-1	TRBJ2-7	14	TGTGCCAGCAGTGAAATCTTGGACACCTACGAGCAGTACTTC	CASSEILDTYEQYF
TRBD2	-	TRBV4-1	TRBJ2-2	16	TGCGCCAGCAACCTAGCGGGAGCGGGGGGCACCGGGGAGCTGTTTTTT	CASNLAGAGGTGELFF
-	-	TRBV28	TRBJ1-1	12	TGTGCCAGCGCTAAGGGGGGCACTGAAGCTTTCTTT	CASAKGGTEAFF
-	-	TRBV5-4	TRBJ2-1	14	TGTGCCAGCAGCTTCTATACCGGGAGCAATGAGCAGTTCTTC	CASSFYTGSNEQFF
-	-	TRBV21-1	TRBJ1-5	19	TGTGCCAGCAGCAAAACTCCCAGGGTCCAGACTTATAGCAATCAGCCCCAGCATTTT	CASSKTPRVQTYSNQPQHF
TRBD1	-	TRBV6-1	TRBJ2-1	13	TGTGCCAGCAGTTTGCAGGGGGCGGGTGAGCAGTTCTTC	CASSLQGAGEQFF
TRBD1	once	TRBV5-4	TRBJ2-1	16	TGTGCCAGCAGCTCCACCGCCGGGACAGGGGGGGATGAGCAGTTCTTC	CASSSTAGTGGDEQFF
-	-	TRBV12-5	TRBJ1-4	13	TGTGCTAGTGGTGGGGTGGGAGAAGAAAAACTGTTTTTT	CASGGVGEEKLFF
-	-	TRBV27	TRBJ2-6	15	TGTGCCAGCAAGTCTGTGAACTCTGGGGCCAACGTCCTGACTTTC	CASKSVNSGANVLTF
-	-	TRBV27	TRBJ1-2	17	TGTGCCAGCAGTCCAATGGGCCGGACAGCGATTTCCTATGGCTACACCTTC	CASSPMGRTAISYGYTF
TRBD2	-	TRBV7-9	TRBJ2-5	13	TGTGCCAGCAGCCCGGGGGAGGGAGAGACCCAGTACTTC	CASSPGEGETQYF
-	-	TRBV7-3	TRBJ2-6	15	TGTGCCAGCACCCCTGGAAGCTCTGGGGCCAACGTCCTGACTTTC	CASTPGSSGANVLTF
-	few	TRBV7-9	TRBJ2-7	13	TGTGCCAGCAGTTCCGACCGCTCCTACGAGCAGTACTTC	CASSSDRSYEQYF
-	-	TRBV11-2	TRBJ2-3	12	TGTGCCAGCAGCTTAAGCACAGATACGCAGTATTTT	CASSLSTDTQYF
TRBD2	-	TRBV25-1	TRBJ2-2	17	TGTGCCAGCAGGGCTAGCGGGGGAAGTCCAGGAACCGGGGAGCTGTTTTTT	CASRASGGSPGTGELFF
-	-	TRBV7-2	TRBJ2-3	13	TGTGCCAGCAGCCGAAGGGGGTCAGATACGCAGTATTTT	CASSRRGSDTQYF
-	-	TRBV9	TRBJ2-5	16	TGTGCCAGCAGCGTGAGGGCGGGAGAGGGGGGAGAGACCCAGTACTTC	CASSVRAGEGGETQYF
TRBD2	once	TRBV6-1	TRBJ2-1	15	TGTGCCAGCAGTGAAGGCGGCGGGGGGTACAATGAGCAGTTCTTC	CASSEGGGGYNEQFF
-	-	TRBV7-9	TRBJ1-2	13	TGTGCCAGCGACGGAGGGCTCAACTATGGCTACACCTTC	CASDGGLNYGYTF
-	-	TRBV11-3	TRBJ2-6	16	TGTGCCAGCAGCCCCGGACAGTACTCTGGGGCCAACGTCCTGACTTTC	CASSPGQYSGANVLTF
TRBD1	-	TRBV7-2	TRBJ2-7	17	TGTGCCAGCAGCGGGGGGGACAGGGGCAGCTCAGCCTACGAGCAGTACTTC	CASSGGDRGSSAYEQYF
-	-	TRBV13	TRBJ1-2	15	TGTGCCAGCAGCTCCCAGGGTACCGTCTACTATGGCTACACCTTC	CASSSQGTVYYGYTF
-	-	TRBV29-1	TRBJ1-2	12	TGCAGCGTTGAAGATGGTGGCTATGGCTACACCTTC	CSVEDGGYGYTF
-	-	TRBV19	TRBJ2-1	13	TGTGCCAGTAGTGTTGGGGACTACAATGAGCAGTTCTTC	CASSVGDYNEQFF
-	-	TRBV28	TRBJ2-5	17	TGTGCCAGCAGTCTCCGGGACCTACTAGAGTCGAAAGAGACCCAGTACTTC	CASSLRDLLESKETQYF
TRBD1	-	TRBV6-1	TRBJ1-4	19	TGTGCCAGCAGTGAAGAAACAGGCGGACAGGGAGAAGAGCAGCGAAAACTGTTTTTT	CASSEETGGQGEEQRKLFF
TRBD2	-	TRBV7-2	TRBJ2-7	15	TGTGCCAGCAGCTTAGCTACTAGCGAGCTCTACGAGCAGTACTTC	CASSLATSELYEQYF
TRBD1	-	TRBV5-4	TRBJ2-5	14	TGTGCCACCCGACAGGGGAGGTACCAAGAGACCCAGTACTTC	CATRQGRYQETQYF
TRBD1	once	TRBV7-7	TRBJ2-1	15	TGTGCTAGCAGCTCCGGGACAGGGGGCATGGATGAGCAGTTCTTC	CASSSGTGGMDEQFF
-	-	TRBV5-1	TRBJ2-7	11	TGCGCCAGCAGGGGCTCCTACGAGCAGTACTTC	CASRGSYEQYF
TRBD2	-	TRBV20-1	TRBJ2-1	11	TGCAGCCCGTGGGGGGGCAATGAGCAGTTCTTC	CSPWGGNEQFF
-	-	TRBV4-1	TRBJ1-5	17	TGCGCCAGCAGCCAAGTTCGGTCGGGGATCCTACTTCAGCCCCAGCATTTT	CASSQVRSGILLQPQHF
-	-	TRBV5-1	TRBJ1-1	14	TGCGCCAGCAGCTTGGCCGGGGTTCTGGCTGAAGCTTTCTTT	CASSLAGVLAEAFF
-	-	TRBV28	TRBJ1-5	15	TGTGCCAGCAGTTTTCTTTGGGCAGGGAATCAGCCCCAGCATTTT	CASSFLWAGNQPQHF